This T cell receptor (beta chain) was recorded in a study of CD8+CD57+ T cells in acquired aplastic anemia. Study-level information: Sorted cells (CD4+ and CD8+) yielded DNA amounts that averaged approximately 3.2 ug. Some 11 million reads, on average, were obtained for CD4+ cells from healthy donors.

Regarding the study as a whole: Controls and patients did not differ significantly in CD8+ Simpson's diversity. Some 31 shared CD8+ CDR3s appeared highly expressed within patients' immunodominant clones.

CDR3 and TCR beta VDJ profiling relied on a genomic DNA template. TCRdb passed the reads through MiXCR, listing each CDR3 protein once. Here the sample spans about 420,000 distinct CDR3 sequences, around 68% being singletons. Concerning this clonotype itself: Its antigen is as yet unknown. An end of the junction does not agree with germline; a read error may underlie this.

Germline CDR1 reads SGHTA; CDR2 reads FQGTGA. This CDR3 spans 14 amino acids. V gene TRBV7-3 combines with J gene TRBJ1-6; TRBD1 matches at 7 bases. The sequenced sample was sorted CD4+, CD8+, or CD8+CD57+ T cells (not recorded which) from PBMCs. The TCR originated in a human donor in good health, serving as a control. The CDR3 loop is CASSGGGQNSLLHF. The CDR3 bases are TGTGCCAGCAGCGGAGGGGGACAGAATTCACTCCTCCATTTT.